This TCR beta chain was captured by sequencing in a study of vaccination and CD4 T cells after COVID-19. Study in general: Between diagnosis and the drawing of post-COVID samples lay a median around 98 days (range 35 to 161). General study results and limits: Recorded median SARS-CoV-2-reactive clonotype numbers increased from about 20 to 38 without reaching significance.

In the case of this clonotype: The antigen remains undetermined.

Treatment described: roughly 10-day PBMC culture with coronavirus spike peptide pools or control peptides (ViraFEST assay). The assay that was used to sequence DNA from cultured CD4+ T cells was the Oncomine TCR Beta short-read assay. TCRdb reprocessed the PCR reads with MiXCR, giving one entry per CDR3 protein. Of about 5,400 distinct CDR3 sequences in the sample, around 50% were seen once. Germline assignment: CDR1 SGHTA and CDR2 FQGNSA. V dropped 0 bases and J dropped 0 bases, with 6 bases sitting between them. The CDR3 covers 15 residues. The TCR originated in a human donor who had recovered from COVID-19. Sequenced sample: CD4+ T cells from blood, cultured in vitro. The rearrangement joins TRBV7-2 to TRBJ2-1, with a possible D match to TRBD2 (5 bases). This chain's CDR3 is CASSLAGVSYNEQFF. The CDR3 coding sequence is TGTGCCAGCAGCTTAGCGGGAGTCTCCTACAATGAGCAGTTCTTC. Combining the CDR3 with reference TRBV7-2 and TRBJ2-1 gives the whole variable domain GAGVSQSPSNKVTEKGKDVELRCDPISGHTALYWYRQSLGQGLEFLIYFQGNSAPDKSGLPSDRFSAERTGGSVSTLTIQRTQQEDSAVYLCASSLAGVSYNEQFFGPGTRLTVL.